Each of the 18 T cell receptor beta chains below was sequenced from the same sample in a study of CD8 T cells in ankylosing spondylitis. TCRdb called the 5' RACE reads again in MiXCR, with one record for every CDR3 protein. Of around 91,000 distinct CDR3 sequences in the sample, roughly 8.5% are singletons; the top ten hold approximately 30%. Study-level findings and limits: Several highly homologous variants made up a TCR beta motif, and this motif appeared characteristic of ankylosing spondylitis blood.

Their antigen targets remain unknown. The sequenced sample consisted of blood, either unsorted or a sorted T cell fraction (not recorded which). These receptors all come from a male donor with ankylosing spondylitis.

This sequence joins TRBV6-2 or TRBV6-3 and TRBJ1-1; TRBD1 matches 8 bases. CDR1 MNHEY and CDR2 SVGEGT come from the germline V gene. This CDR3 region has 14 residues. V lost 6 bases to trimming and J lost 0 bases; unmatched junction nucleotides: 3. The CDR3 region is CASRRQGLNTEAFF. DNA of the CDR3: TGTGCCAGCAGAAGACAGGGGTTGAACACTGAAGCTTTCTTT.

V gene TRBV4-2 combines with J gene TRBJ2-7; 10 bases are shared with TRBD2. The germline V gene encodes CDR1 LGHNA and CDR2 YNFKEQ. Unmatched junction bases numbered 9, after V lost 0 bases and J lost 4 bases. The CDR3 runs 17 residues. The CDR3 bases are TGTGCCAGCAGCCAAGAGCGTCTAGCGGGAGAGGGGTACGAGCAGTACTTC. Encoded protein: CASSQERLAGEGYEQYF.

This clonotype was seen more than once but under ten times. V and J are TRBV7-9 and TRBJ2-7, with TRBD2 matching 8 bases. The V segment lost 0 bases and the J segment 4 bases; nucleotides outside the gene matches: 5. The CDR3 is 15 residues long. Germline CDR1 SEHNR, CDR2 FQNEAQ (reference sequence). CDR3 bases: TGTGCCAGCAGCTTAGCTAGCGGGAAAGATTACGAGCAGTACTTC. This sequence encodes CASSLASGKDYEQYF.

The chain couples TRBV5-1 to TRBJ2-7; 8 nucleotides align to TRBD2. CDR3 length: 17 amino acids. The V gene's germline CDR1 is SGHRS and CDR2 YFSETQ. With V trimmed by 4 bases and J by 0 bases, 12 bases remained unmatched. CDR3 loop: CASSLTGGHRSSYEQYF. In DNA form, the CDR3 reads TGCGCCAGCAGCCTGACGGGGGGGCATAGGAGCTCCTACGAGCAGTACTTC.

The table lists this clonotype with many counts. The gene calls are TRBV6-6 and TRBJ2-7; possibly TRBD1 for D (5 bases). Trimming removed 9 bases at V and 6 bases at J, with 12 bases between. This CDR3 has 11 residues. Per germline, CDR1 MNHNY and CDR2 SVGAGI (reference sequence). CDR3 region: CASQGPVEQYF. The CDR3 nucleotides read TGTGCCAGTCAGGGCCCGGTCGAGCAGTACTTC.

This clonotype turned up a few times. This chain joins TRBV18 and TRBJ2-1, with a weak D call TRBD1 (7 bases). CDR3 length: 16 amino acids. Germline V lookup: CDR1 KGHSH, CDR2 LQKENI. Trimming removed 4 bases at V and 4 bases at J, with 17 bases between. CDR3 residues: CASSLRRDREYNEQFF. CDR3 bases: TGTGCCAGCTCACTACGGCGGGACAGAGAGTACAATGAGCAGTTCTTC.

This chain connects TRBV12-3 or TRBV12-4 to TRBJ2-7; D may be TRBD1 (5 bases). The CDR3 loop spans 14 amino acids. V was clipped by 8 bases and J by 4 bases, with 18 bases between them. The CDR3 DNA follows: TGTGCCAGCCTACCAGGGTTAGGGGTATACGAGCAGTACTTC. As protein: CASLPGLGVYEQYF.

The table lists this clonotype with many counts. CDR3 loop: CSARGGVHNEQFF. In nucleotides, the CDR3 is TGCAGTGCTAGAGGCGGGGTCCACAATGAGCAGTTCTTC. The V call is TRBV20-1, the J call TRBJ2-1, with a tentative D call TRBD2 (6 bases). The ends were cut back, 1 base at V and 5 bases at J, with 9 bases in the middle. CDR3 length equals 13 residues. CDR1 and CDR2 from the germline V gene are DFQATT and SNEGSKA (reference sequence).

The table lists this clonotype with many counts. CDR3 in DNA: TGCAGCGTAGAGGGTGAGGAAGACACTGAAGCTTTCTTT. Its protein product is CSVEGEEDTEAFF. The chain recombines TRBV29-1 with TRBJ1-1; no reliable D call. With 6 bases removed from V and 3 bases from J, the gap between germline ends came to 14 bases. CDR1 is SQVTM, CDR2 ANQGSEA, per germline. This CDR3 is 13 amino acids long.

This clonotype appeared a few times. V is TRBV7-9 and J is TRBJ1-5, with D hard to call. The CDR3 is 12 amino acids. Germline CDR1 reads SEHNR; CDR2 reads FQNEAQ (reference sequence). Trimming pared 1 base from V and 6 bases from J, leaving 4 bases between. This CDR3 is CASSLGFQPQHF. CDR3 coding DNA: TGTGCCAGCAGCTTAGGCTTTCAGCCCCAGCATTTT. The variable domain in full, completed from reference TRBV7-9 and TRBJ1-5, reads DTGVSQNPRHKITKRGQNVTFRCDPISEHNRLYWYRQTLGQGPEFLTYFQNEAQLEKSRLLSDRFSAERPKGSFSTLEIQRTEQGDSAMYLCASSLGFQPQHFGDGTRLSIL.

This chain joins TRBV7-8 and TRBJ2-7; 13 bases map to TRBD2. CDR3 size: 16 residues. CDR1 and CDR2 (germline): SGHVS, FQNEAQ. The V gene end was trimmed by 1 base and the J gene end by 2 bases; junction bases not matched to a gene: 2. This CDR3 reads CASSLGLAGGPYEQYV. CDR3 coding DNA: TGTGCCAGCAGCTTAGGACTAGCGGGAGGCCCCTACGAGCAGTACGTC.

This clonotype was recorded a few times. This rearrangement joins TRBV5-1 to TRBJ2-3, with TRBD2 matching 9 bases. The V gene's germline CDR1 is SGHRS and CDR2 YFSETQ. Losses at the gene ends were 2 bases for V and 5 bases for J; bases not matched to a gene: 12. The CDR3 extends over 17 amino acids. The chain's CDR3 is CASSFDLGGRAGDTQYF. CDR3 nucleotides: TGCGCCAGCAGCTTTGACCTAGGCGGGAGGGCCGGAGATACGCAGTATTTT.

The chain couples TRBV10-2 to TRBJ2-7; 9 bases are shared with TRBD2. Trimming at V came to 5 bases and at J to 2 bases, leaving 4 bases not matched to a gene. Germline V gene data show CDR1 as WSHSY and CDR2 as SAAADI. This CDR3 has 14 amino acids. The CDR3 here is CASSLSGGAYEQYF. DNA of the CDR3: TGCGCCAGCAGTCTTAGCGGGGGAGCCTACGAGCAGTACTTC.

The sample holds many counts of this clonotype. The V call is TRBV29-1, the J call TRBJ2-7; 15 bases align to TRBD2. The CDR3 consists of 17 residues. The V segment lost 4 bases and the J segment 3 bases; nucleotides outside the gene matches: 10. Germline V gene sequence: CDR1 SQVTM, CDR2 ANQGSEA. The CDR3 bases are TGCAGCGTTGGCCCCGGGACTAGCGGGAGGAAGGACTACGAGCAGTACTTC. It translates to CSVGPGTSGRKDYEQYF.

This clonotype was observed a handful of times. This chain connects TRBV9 to TRBJ2-6; a possible D gene is TRBD1 (5 bases). Trimming stripped 7 bases from V and 3 bases from J, with 11 bases between. Germline values: CDR1 SGDLS, CDR2 YYNGEE. The CDR3 is made up of 14 amino acids. The CDR3 nucleotides are TGTGCCAGCGGAAGGGGTAGTGGGGCCAACGTCCTGACTTTC. As protein: CASGRGSGANVLTF.

In this sample, this clonotype turned up a few times. The rearrangement uses TRBV11-3 and TRBJ2-3; unclear D gene. Germline loops: CDR1 SGHNT, CDR2 YENEEA. The CDR3 runs 14 residues. The V gene lost 6 bases and the J gene lost 4 bases, with 14 bases spanning the gap. CDR3 in DNA: TGTGCCAGCAGGCGCTCGATGAGAGCAGATACGCAGTATTTT. Translated, it gives CASRRSMRADTQYF.

This clonotype was seen ten or more times. V is TRBV2 and J is TRBJ2-7; D uncertain. Trimming removed 4 bases at V and 3 bases at J, with 7 bases between. In germline, CDR1 is SNHLY, CDR2 FYNNEI. CDR3 length: 12 amino acids. The CDR3 region is CASSVEDYEQYV. In DNA, the CDR3 is TGTGCCAGCAGTGTAGAAGACTACGAGCAGTACGTC.

This clonotype was seen more than once but under ten times. The chain employs TRBV12-3 or TRBV12-4 and TRBJ1-2; 12 nucleotides match TRBD1. V gave up 7 bases and J gave up 7 bases; unmatched junction bases: 10. The CDR3 contains 15 residues. In DNA, the CDR3 is TGTGCCAGCAACTATTTAGGGACAGGGGGCGGTGGCTACACCTTC. It is translated as CASNYLGTGGGGYTF.